Following are 17 T cell receptor beta chains from one sample sequenced in a study of cytomegalovirus exposure and HLA in healthy donors (dated by TCRdb to the late 2010s). The library was generated by the immunoSEQ multiplex PCR assay. The multiplex PCR relied on a mix of 60 forward primers for TCR Vbeta segments and 13 reverse primers for TCR Jbeta segments. TCRdb carries this immuneACCESS record with in-frame sequences only. Its versions omit some clonotypes, under half of them owing to an unresolved V gene in the studies checked, with the rest unexplained. Recorded for this sample are fewer than 110,000 clones; around 66% of them occurred a single time. The ten largest clones capture 2.5% to 4% of the sample. The material sequenced was PBMCs. These receptors all come from a woman in her forties or fifties in good health and CMV-seronegative.

Only a few counts were recorded for this clone. The rearrangement uses TRBV18 and TRBJ2-1; TRBD2 aligns across 13 bases. After removal of 6 bases from V and 5 bases from J, the junction contained 13 bases not matched to a gene. The germline V gene has CDR1 KGHSH and CDR2 LQKENI. CDR3 length: 18 amino acids. The CDR3 sequence is CASSLGTSGIGGDNEQFF. In DNA, the CDR3 is TGTGCCAGCTCCCTCGGGACTAGCGGGATCGGTGGGGACAATGAGCAGTTCTTC.

V is TRBV9 and J is TRBJ2-3; maybe TRBD1 (5 bases). The CDR3 has 15 residues. V lost 0 bases, J lost 5 bases, and 13 bases lay in between. In germline, CDR1 is SGDLS, CDR2 YYNGEE. CDR3 sequence (DNA): TGTGCCAGCAGCGTAGAACCAGGGCAGGGAGATACGCAGTATTTT. It is translated as CASSVEPGQGDTQYF. Full variable domain (missing parts from reference TRBV9 and TRBJ2-3): DSGVTQTPKHLITATGQRVTLRCSPRSGDLSVYWYQQSLDQGLQFLIQYYNGEERAKGNILERFSAQQFPDLHSELNLSSLELGDSALYFCASSVEPGQGDTQYFGPGTRLTVL.

The CDR3 loop is CASSESLPGTIPNQLFF. The DNA for the CDR3 is TGTGCCAGCAGTGAATCCTTACCGGGAACTATTCCCAATCAACTGTTTTTT. The chain combines TRBV2 with TRBJ1-4; no definite D call. Germline V gene sequence: CDR1 SNHLY, CDR2 FYNNEI. Trimming removed 2 bases from V and 12 bases from J, with 25 bases in between. This CDR3 is built from 17 residues.

The chain is built from TRBV10-1 and TRBJ2-7; D is uncertain. The CDR3 consists of 13 residues. Deletions cut 2 bases from V and 6 bases from J, with 11 bases between. The germline V gene has CDR1 WNHNN and CDR2 SYGVQD (reference sequence). Here the CDR3 reads CASSETRFIEQYF. Here the CDR3 DNA reads TGCGCCAGCAGTGAGACGCGTTTTATCGAGCAGTACTTC.

This clone came up a few times. The V and J genes are TRBV18 and TRBJ1-5, with D possibly matching TRBD1 (5 bases). Trimming took 4 bases from V and 5 from J, leaving 9 bases between them. This CDR3 spans 13 amino acids. The germline V gene has CDR1 KGHSH and CDR2 LQKENI. The CDR3: CASSRLRDQPQHF. The CDR3 DNA follows: TGTGCCAGCTCACGACTCAGGGATCAGCCCCAGCATTTT.

Written as DNA, the CDR3 is TGTGCCTTATTAGGACAGGGCCTCTACGAGCAGTACTTC. This codes for CALLGQGLYEQYF. The chain has TRBV30 and TRBJ2-7; 8 bases line up with TRBD1. There are 13 residues in the CDR3. With V trimmed by 7 bases and J by 3 bases, 8 bases remained unmatched. Looked up from germline, CDR1 is GTSNPN and CDR2 is SVGIG (reference sequence). Combining the CDR3 with reference TRBV30 and TRBJ2-7 gives the whole variable domain SQTIHQWPATLVQPVGSPLSLECTVEGTSNPNLYWYRQAAGRGLQLLFYSVGIGQISSEVPQNLSASRPQDRQFILSSKKLLLSDSGFYLCALLGQGLYEQYFGPGTRLTVT.

V is TRBV15 and J is TRBJ1-1; a weak D match, TRBD1 (6 bases). V dropped 0 bases and J dropped 4 bases, with 12 bases sitting between them. The germline gives CDR1 LNHNV, CDR2 YYDKDF (reference sequence). The CDR3 has 15 residues. The DNA for the CDR3 is TGTGCCACCAGCAGAGATTCAGGGGTGGGCACTGAAGCTTTCTTT. Protein sequence: CATSRDSGVGTEAFF.

This clone was seen a single time. The chain couples TRBV7-6 to TRBJ2-1; 7 positions agree with TRBD2. The CDR3 is made up of 16 amino acids. Germline CDR1 reads SGHVS; CDR2 reads FNYEAQ. The ends lost 1 base at V and 4 bases at J; junction bases unmatched: 7. CDR3 coding DNA: TGTGCCAGCAGCTTAGGGACGGGGGGTTCATACAATGAGCAGTTCTTC. As protein: CASSLGTGGSYNEQFF.

The chain recombines TRBV21-1 with TRBJ2-1; no check of the table's D call, TRBD1, against the DNA was made. TRBV21-1 is classified as a pseudogene. This CDR3 contains 16 residues. The CDR3: CASSVITGSGHNEQFF. CDR3 nucleotide sequence: TGTGCCAGCAGCGTAATCACAGGGAGTGGGCACAATGAGCAGTTCTTC.

This chain joins TRBV2 and TRBJ2-7; TRBD1 is a possible D gene (6 bases). V was shortened by 3 bases and J by 2 bases, with 8 bases between the two germline ends. Germline V CDR1 and CDR2: SNHLY, FYNNEI. The CDR3 sequence is 13 residues long. The CDR3: CASSDPGAYEQYF. The CDR3 nucleotides are TGTGCCAGCAGTGACCCAGGGGCCTACGAGCAGTACTTC. Together with reference TRBV2 and TRBJ2-7, the CDR3 gives the full variable domain: EPEVTQTPSHQVTQMGQEVILRCVPISNHLYFYWYRQILGQKVEFLVSFYNNEISEKSEIFDDQFSVERPDGSNFTLKIRSTKLEDSAMYFCASSDPGAYEQYFGPGTRLTVT.

This chain links TRBV5-4 with TRBJ1-1; weak D call: TRBD1 (6 bases). This CDR3 spans 13 amino acids. Germline values: CDR1 SGHNT, CDR2 YYREEE (reference sequence). V was clipped by 2 bases and J by 4 bases, with 9 bases between them. This chain's CDR3 is CASSLQGGTEAFF. The CDR3 DNA follows: TGTGCCAGCAGCTTACAGGGTGGCACTGAAGCTTTCTTT.

The chain links TRBV27 to TRBJ1-1; D is perhaps TRBD1 (6 bases). From germline, CDR1 is MNHEY and CDR2 SMNVEV (reference sequence). The CDR3 spans 15 residues. V was clipped by 0 bases and J by 3 bases, with 11 bases between them. This chain's CDR3 is CASSLSQGPYTEAFF. For the CDR3, the DNA is TGTGCCAGCAGTTTATCTCAGGGGCCGTACACTGAAGCTTTCTTT.

This clone was detected once. V is TRBV18 and J is TRBJ2-5; D remains unclear. Germline V gene lookup returns CDR1 KGHSH and CDR2 LQKENI. This CDR3 spans 11 amino acids. Between the trimmed V and J ends, which lost 2 bases and 5 bases, there was a span of 3 bases. The DNA of the CDR3 is TGTGCCAGCTCACCAGCGGAGACCCAGTACTTC. This translates into CASSPAETQYF. Combining the CDR3 with reference TRBV18 and TRBJ2-5 gives the whole variable domain NAGVMQNPRHLVRRRGQEARLRCSPMKGHSHVYWYRQLPEEGLKFMVYLQKENIIDESGMPKERFSAEFPKEGPSILRIQQVVRGDSAAYFCASSPAETQYFGPGTRLLVL.

The J gene is TRBJ1-1, the V gene TRBV4-2; no clear D gene. V lost 4 bases and J lost 4, with 16 bases in between. The CDR3 is 15 amino acids. The germline gives CDR1 LGHNA, CDR2 YNFKEQ. CDR3 in DNA: TGTGCCAGCAGCCCCCAGGTGGGTTTCGGCACTGAAGCTTTCTTT. This gives the protein CASSPQVGFGTEAFF.

The rearrangement uses TRBV28 and TRBJ1-2; D unresolved. Deletions cut 3 bases from V and 6 bases from J, with 8 bases between. There are 12 residues in the CDR3. Germline assignment: CDR1 MDHEN and CDR2 SYDVKM. The CDR3 region is CASSLGGNGYTF. CDR3 sequence (DNA): TGTGCCAGCAGTTTGGGAGGGAATGGCTACACCTTC.

The V and J genes are TRBV19 and TRBJ2-5; 9 bases map to TRBD1. Germline CDR1 is LNHDA and CDR2 is SQIVND (reference sequence). The V segment lost 6 bases and the J segment 4 bases; nucleotides outside the gene matches: 3. This CDR3 spans 13 amino acids. The CDR3 here is CASRDRGGETQYF. The CDR3 nucleotides are TGTGCCAGTAGAGACAGGGGGGGAGAGACCCAGTACTTC.

The V and J genes are TRBV27 and TRBJ2-5; D unclear. Trimming stripped 6 bases from V and 0 bases from J, with 8 bases between. This CDR3 has 13 residues. The germline V gene encodes CDR1 MNHEY and CDR2 SMNVEV (reference sequence). In DNA form, the CDR3 reads TGTGCCAGCAGCTCAGCGTACCAAGAGACCCAGTACTTC. It translates to CASSSAYQETQYF.